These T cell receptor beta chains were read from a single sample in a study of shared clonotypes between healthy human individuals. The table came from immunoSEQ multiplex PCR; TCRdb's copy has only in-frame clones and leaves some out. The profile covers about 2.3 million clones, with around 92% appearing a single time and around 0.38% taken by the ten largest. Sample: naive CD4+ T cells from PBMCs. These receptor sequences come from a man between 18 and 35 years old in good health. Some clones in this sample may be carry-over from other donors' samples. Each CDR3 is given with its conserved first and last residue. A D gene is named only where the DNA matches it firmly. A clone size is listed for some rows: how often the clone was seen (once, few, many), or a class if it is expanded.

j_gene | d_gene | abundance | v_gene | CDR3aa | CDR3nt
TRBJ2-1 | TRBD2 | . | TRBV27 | CASSLAGARNEQFF | TGTGCCAGCAGTCTAGCGGGAGCGCGAAATGAGCAGTTCTTC
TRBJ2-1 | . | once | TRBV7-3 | CASSVRLRGRGEQFF | TGTGCCAGCAGCGTCCGTCTTAGAGGGCGCGGAGAGCAGTTCTTC
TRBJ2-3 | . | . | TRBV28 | CASSLSSVPATDTQYF | TGTGCCAGCAGTTTATCTTCGGTCCCAGCCACAGATACGCAGTATTTT
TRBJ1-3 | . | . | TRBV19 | CASSNIISPGNTIYF | TGTGCCAGTAGTAACATCATTTCTCCCGGAAACACCATATATTTT
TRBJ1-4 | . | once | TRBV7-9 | CASSHPNQRTGARNEKLFF | TGTGCCAGCAGCCACCCAAACCAAAGGACGGGAGCCCGTAATGAAAAACTGTTTTTT
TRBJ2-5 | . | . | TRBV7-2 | CASSLIKEETQYF | TGTGCCAGCAGCTTAATAAAGGAAGAGACCCAGTACTTC
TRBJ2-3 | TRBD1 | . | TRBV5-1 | CASSLEPGQLTDTQYF | TGCGCCAGCAGCTTGGAACCGGGACAGCTCACAGATACGCAGTATTTT
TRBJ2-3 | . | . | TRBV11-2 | CASSLLGVDTQYF | TGTGCCAGCAGCTTATTAGGGGTAGATACGCAGTATTTT
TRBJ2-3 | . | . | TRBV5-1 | CASSLSWGGADTQYF | TGCGCCAGCAGCTTGTCCTGGGGAGGCGCAGATACGCAGTATTTT
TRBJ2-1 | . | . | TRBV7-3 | CASSPTRSNEQFF | TGTGCCAGCAGCCCCACTAGGTCCAATGAGCAGTTCTTC
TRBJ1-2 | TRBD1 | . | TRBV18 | CASSPGDRGNYGYTF | TGTGCCAGCTCACCCGGTGACAGGGGTAACTATGGCTACACCTTC
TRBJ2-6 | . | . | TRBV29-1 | CSVIPSSGANVLTF | TGCAGCGTTATCCCCAGCTCTGGGGCCAACGTCCTGACTTTC
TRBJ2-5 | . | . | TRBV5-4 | CASSLDLGGETQYF | TGTGCCAGCAGCTTGGATCTCGGAGGAGAGACCCAGTACTTC
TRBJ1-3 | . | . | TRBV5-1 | CASSLLGRGGNTIYF | TGCGCCAGCAGCTTGTTAGGGAGGGGAGGAAACACCATATATTTT
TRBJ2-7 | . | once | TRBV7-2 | CASSLQYEQYF | TGTGCCAGCAGCTTACAATACGAGCAGTACTTC
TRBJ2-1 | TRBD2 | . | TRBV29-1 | CSQTSGRQEFF | TGCAGCCAGACTAGCGGGAGGCAGGAGTTCTTC
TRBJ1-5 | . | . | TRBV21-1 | CASSKGPAGVNNQPQHF | TGTGCCAGCAGCAAAGGTCCCGCCGGGGTTAACAATCAGCCCCAGCATTTT
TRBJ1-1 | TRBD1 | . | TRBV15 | CATSRDGDSEAFF | TGTGCCACCAGCAGAGATGGGGACAGTGAAGCTTTCTTT
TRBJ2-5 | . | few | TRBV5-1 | CASSNDGWYQETQYF | TGCGCCAGCAGCAACGACGGATGGTACCAAGAGACCCAGTACTTC
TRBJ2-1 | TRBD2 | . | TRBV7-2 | CASSLVPSGLAGTYNEQFF | TGTGCCAGCAGCTTAGTTCCGTCCGGCCTAGCGGGTACCTACAATGAGCAGTTCTTC
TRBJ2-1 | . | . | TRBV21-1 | CASSPAPGGPYNEQFF | TGTGCCAGCAGCCCGGCCCCGGGGGGACCCTACAATGAGCAGTTCTTC
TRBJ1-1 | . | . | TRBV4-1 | CASSQDSRANTEAFF | TGCGCCAGCAGCCAAGATTCCAGGGCGAACACTGAAGCTTTCTTT
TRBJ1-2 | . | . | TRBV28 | CASSSLLGGYTF | TGTGCCAGCAGTTCGTTACTAGGCGGCTACACCTTC
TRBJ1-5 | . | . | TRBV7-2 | CASSLAGSTFQPQHF | TGTGCCAGCAGCTTAGCGGGGTCCACCTTTCAGCCCCAGCATTTT
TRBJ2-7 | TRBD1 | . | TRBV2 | CASRYPGQGSYEQYF | TGTGCCAGCAGGTACCCGGGACAGGGGTCCTACGAGCAGTACTTC
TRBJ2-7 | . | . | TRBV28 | CASSLPKLPYYEQYF | TGTGCCAGCAGTTTACCAAAATTGCCATACTACGAGCAGTACTTC
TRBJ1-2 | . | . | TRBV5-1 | CASSNQTGNYGYTF | TGCGCCAGCAGCAATCAGACCGGTAACTATGGCTACACCTTC
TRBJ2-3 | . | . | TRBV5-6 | CASSLGSGTDTQYF | TGTGCCAGCAGCTTGGGTTCGGGCACAGATACGCAGTATTTT
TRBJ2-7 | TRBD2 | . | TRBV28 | CASGSLAGVPYEQYF | TGTGCCAGCGGGAGCCTAGCGGGAGTACCGTACGAGCAGTACTTC
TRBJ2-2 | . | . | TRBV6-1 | CASSAGTNTGELFF | TGTGCCAGCAGTGCCGGGACGAACACCGGGGAGCTGTTTTTT
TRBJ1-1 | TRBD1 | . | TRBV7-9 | CASSLRDAGGGEAFF | TGTGCCAGCAGCCTAAGGGACGCAGGGGGTGGTGAAGCTTTCTTT
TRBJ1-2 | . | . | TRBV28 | CTSSSGTRLGYGYTF | TGTACCAGCAGTTCCGGGACCCGCCTAGGGTATGGCTACACCTTC
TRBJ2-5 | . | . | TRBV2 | CASNELTSQETQYF | TGTGCCAGCAATGAACTGACATCTCAAGAGACCCAGTACTTC
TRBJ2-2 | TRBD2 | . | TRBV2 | CASGTSGTGELFF | TGTGCCAGCGGGACTAGCGGGACCGGGGAGCTGTTTTTT
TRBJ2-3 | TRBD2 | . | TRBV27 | CASSPKTGGTDTQYF | TGTGCCAGCAGTCCTAAAACGGGGGGGACAGATACGCAGTATTTT
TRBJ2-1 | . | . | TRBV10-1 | CASSESVTGNEQFF | TGCGCCAGCAGTGAAAGCGTGACAGGCAATGAGCAGTTCTTC
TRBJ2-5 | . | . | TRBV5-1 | CASSLEGSRSETQYF | TGCGCCAGCAGCTTGGAAGGCAGCCGATCGGAGACCCAGTACTTC
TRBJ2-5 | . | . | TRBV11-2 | CASSAIRETQYF | TGTGCCAGCAGCGCGATCAGGGAGACCCAGTACTTC
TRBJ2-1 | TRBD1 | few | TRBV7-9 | CASASGGEQFF | TGTGCCAGTGCATCAGGGGGTGAGCAGTTCTTC
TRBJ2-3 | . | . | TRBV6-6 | CASSRVASTDTQYF | TGTGCCAGCTCTCGGGTAGCTAGCACAGATACGCAGTATTTT
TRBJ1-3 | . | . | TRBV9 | CASSPQGGNTIYF | TGTGCCAGCAGCCCCCAGGGAGGAAACACCATATATTTT
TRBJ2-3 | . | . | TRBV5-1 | CASSLAPRETQYF | TGCGCCAGCAGCTTGGCCCCTCGAGAGACGCAGTATTTT
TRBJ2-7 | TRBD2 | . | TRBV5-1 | CASSRGLAGGLSDEQYF | TGCGCCAGCAGCCGGGGACTAGCGGGAGGGTTAAGCGACGAGCAGTACTTC
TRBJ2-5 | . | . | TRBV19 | CASSLTDTRQETQYF | TGTGCCAGTAGTCTTACTGACACGCGCCAAGAGACCCAGTACTTC